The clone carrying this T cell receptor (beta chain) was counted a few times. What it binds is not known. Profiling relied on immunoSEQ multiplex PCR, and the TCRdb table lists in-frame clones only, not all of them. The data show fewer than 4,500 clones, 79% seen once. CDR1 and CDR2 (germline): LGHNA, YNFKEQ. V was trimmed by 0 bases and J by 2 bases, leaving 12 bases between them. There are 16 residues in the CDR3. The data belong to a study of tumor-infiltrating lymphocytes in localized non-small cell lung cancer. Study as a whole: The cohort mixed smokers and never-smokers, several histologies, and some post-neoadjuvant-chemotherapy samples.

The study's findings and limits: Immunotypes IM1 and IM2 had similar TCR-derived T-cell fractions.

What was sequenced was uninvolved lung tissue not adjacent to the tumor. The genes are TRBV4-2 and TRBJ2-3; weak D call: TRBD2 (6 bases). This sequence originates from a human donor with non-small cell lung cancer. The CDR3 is CASSQDLAGPTDTQYF. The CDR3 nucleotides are TGTGCCAGCAGCCAAGATCTGGCGGGACCCACAGATACGCAGTATTTT.